These 4 T cell receptor beta chains were all obtained from the same sample, sequenced in a study of blood T cell repertoires in COVID-19. The assay was immunoSEQ multiplex PCR, and TCRdb's table has in-frame clones only and misses some. This sample yields 270,000 or so clones, of which about 88% are seen a single time; 4.6% belongs to the top ten. Source material: peripheral blood. These receptors all stem from a woman in her thirties or forties who had recovered from COVID-19.

The chain combines TRBV5-1 with TRBJ2-3, with TRBD2 identical over 10 bases. The germline V gene encodes CDR1 SGHRS and CDR2 YFSETQ. The trim removed 1 base at V and 2 bases at J, leaving 7 bases unmatched. The CDR3 totals 17 residues. The CDR3 sequence is CASSLPLAGATTDTQYF. In DNA, the CDR3 is TGCGCCAGCAGCTTGCCCCTAGCGGGGGCGACCACAGATACGCAGTATTTT.

CDR3: CASSIDGNTEAFF. The CDR3 coding sequence is TGTGCCAGTAGTATAGACGGGAACACTGAAGCTTTCTTT. The rearrangement uses TRBV19 and TRBJ1-1; D is undetermined. The CDR3 consists of 13 residues. V gave up 0 bases and J gave up 1 base, with 3 bases separating them. Germline assignment: CDR1 LNHDA and CDR2 SQIVND (reference sequence).

The CDR3 is CASGPGTRGETQYF. DNA of the CDR3: TGTGCTAGTGGCCCCGGGACTAGGGGTGAGACCCAGTACTTC. The chain recombines TRBV12-5 with TRBJ2-5; 8 bases agree with TRBD2. Germline V gene sequence: CDR1 LGHNT, CDR2 FRNRAP. The ends lost 6 bases at V and 5 bases at J; junction bases unmatched: 8. This CDR3 has 14 residues.

The chain employs TRBV30 and TRBJ1-2; D unclear. V dropped 2 bases and J dropped 3 bases, with 7 bases sitting between them. In germline, CDR1 is GTSNPN, CDR2 SVGIG (reference sequence). The CDR3 extends over 12 amino acids. The CDR3 bases are TGTGCCTGGAGTCAACAAGACTATGGCTACACCTTC. It specifies CAWSQQDYGYTF.